The subject of this entry is one TCR delta chain. This clone came up once. What antigen it recognizes has not been identified. A read error is the likely source, as a far larger clone sits one nucleotide away. This specimen includes other DNA sequences encoding the same CDR3. The entry originates in a study of DNA immune sequencing with unique molecular identifiers (TCRdb year 2020). Background for the entire study: Immunomagnetic cell separation was used to enrich gammadelta T cells from buffy coats, and the genomic DNA of the enriched gammadelta T cells was sequenced. gammadelta T cells were enriched from PBMC of approximately nine healthy individuals by fluorescence-activated cell sorting. To compare enriched and non-enriched samples, 75 to 100 ng of enriched gammadelta T-cell DNA and around 1 ug of non-enriched PBMC DNA were sequenced. An ultrasensitive DNA-based TRD repertoire sequencing method using PCR-introduced unique molecular identifiers was developed and validated in the study. The method was checked using synthetic reference molecules and blood samples from healthy people. All donors were healthy people, and about nine of the donors were profiled using sorted gammadelta T cells from peripheral blood.

Results the study describes overall, beyond this receptor: Novel TRD sequences not targeted by the primers cannot be detected with the primer-based approach. TRD repertoire diversity differed among healthy donors, and several donors were highly oligoclonal, with the top 5 clonotypes making up more than half of productive molecules.

To prepare the library, multiplex PCR was applied. Genomic DNA was amplified with a 32-plex assay using primers for all 8 TRDV and 4 TRDJ genes covering the CDR3. A 12-nucleotide UMI was attached over about 3 barcoding PCR cycles, and a second PCR was then run with Illumina adapter primers. AMPure XP beads were used for library purification, and library quality was checked on a Fragment Analyzer with the HS NGS Fragment kit. An Illumina MiniSeq mid-output kit with approximately 21% PhiX and 150 cycles of paired-end reads was used for sequencing. Per the source publication's procedure: MIGEC version 1.2.9 was used to process the reads, grouping reads by UMI and building error-corrected consensus sequences. Post-processing used modified VDJtools version 1.2.1 scripts and the tcR R package. TCRdb reanalyzed the public reads with the CATT caller, and identical DNA sequences were merged afterwards. The V and J calls shown here were made by TCRdb, not taken from the authors' results. This sample is represented by 550 to 700 delta-chain clones; approximately 12% of them were singletons. The ten largest clones add up to around 64% of the sample.

The sequenced sample consisted of gamma-delta T cells from PBMCs. The source is a human donor in good health.

The nucleotide sequence reads TGCGCCTTTACCAGTCCGAATGTTCCTGTACTGGGGGACAAACTCCCAATTACCGATAAACTCATCTTT. Its product reads: CAFTSPNVPVLGDKLPITDKLIF. In this chain, TRDV3 is recombined with TRDJ1; 9 bases in between match TRDD3. From cysteine to phenylalanine, the CDR3 is 23 amino acids long. CDR3 DNA only is kept here, 69 bases in frame from base 1. According to the germline V gene (reference sequence), CDR1 reads TVYSNPD and CDR2 reads GDNSRS.